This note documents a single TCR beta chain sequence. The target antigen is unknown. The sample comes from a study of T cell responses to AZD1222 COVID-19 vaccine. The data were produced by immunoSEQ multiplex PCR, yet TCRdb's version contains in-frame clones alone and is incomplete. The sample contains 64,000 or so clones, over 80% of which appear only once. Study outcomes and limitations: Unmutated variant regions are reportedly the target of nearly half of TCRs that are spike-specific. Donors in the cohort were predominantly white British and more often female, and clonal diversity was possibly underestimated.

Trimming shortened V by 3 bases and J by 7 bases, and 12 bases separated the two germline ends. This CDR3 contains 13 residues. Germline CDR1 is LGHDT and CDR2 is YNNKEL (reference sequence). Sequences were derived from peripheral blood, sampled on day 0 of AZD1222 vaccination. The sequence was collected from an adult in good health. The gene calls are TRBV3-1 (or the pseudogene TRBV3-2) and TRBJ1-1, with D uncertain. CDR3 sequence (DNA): TGTGCCAGCAGCCACTGGGAGAGGGTTGAAGCTTTCTTT. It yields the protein CASSHWERVEAFF.